The 6 T cell receptor beta chains reported below all come from one sample, sequenced in a study of T-cell reconstitution after alpha-beta-depleted transplantation in children. Preparation of the TCRbeta library was carried out with unique molecular identifiers. Using its own MiXCR run on the PCR reads, TCRdb lists one record per CDR3 protein. The data hold about 230,000 distinct CDR3 sequences, with about a tenth observed a single time. Specimen: PBMCs, collected before TCRalphabeta/CD19-depleted stem cell transplant. The source is a child younger than two with acute myeloid leukemia, due to receive a stem cell transplant.

The V and J genes are TRBV11-3 and TRBJ2-5; possibly TRBD2 for D (5 bases). The germline V gene has CDR1 SGHNT and CDR2 YENEEA. The ends were cut back, 4 bases at V and 1 base at J, with 13 bases in the middle. The CDR3 spans 15 residues. CDR3 loop: CASSSPSGLQETQYF. CDR3 DNA sequence: TGTGCCAGCAGCTCACCCTCTGGACTCCAAGAGACCCAGTACTTC.

This clonotype was seen at least ten times. The rearrangement uses TRBV5-1 and TRBJ1-6; 7 bases are a match to TRBD1. V trimming: 0 bases; J trimming: 10 bases; junction bases outside the gene matches: 10. The CDR3 runs 16 residues. Germline V CDR1 and CDR2: SGHRS, YFSETQ. This chain's CDR3 is CASSLEPQGTGSPLHF. The CDR3 DNA reads as TGCGCCAGCAGCTTGGAACCACAGGGGACGGGATCACCCCTCCACTTT. Looking up the rest from reference TRBV5-1 and TRBJ1-6 gives the full variable domain: KAGVTQTPRYLIKTRGQQVTLSCSPISGHRSVSWYQQTPGQGLQFLFEYFSETQRNKGNFPGRFSGRQFSNSRSEMNVSTLELGDSALYLCASSLEPQGTGSPLHFGNGTRLTVT.

This clonotype was recorded at least ten times. The chain joins TRBV5-1 to TRBJ2-1; D call uncertain. The CDR3 is 14 amino acids. Germline CDR1 and CDR2: SGHRS and YFSETQ. V was clipped by 5 bases and J by 5 bases, with 14 bases between them. The DNA of the CDR3 is TGCGCCAGCAGTCCCTTGTCGGCTAACAATGAGCAGTTCTTC. Translation: CASSPLSANNEQFF.

This clonotype was observed at least ten times. J is TRBJ2-3 and V is TRBV5-5; a weak D match, TRBD2 (5 bases). The V end was cut by 0 bases, the J end by 4 bases, with 15 bases between. The CDR3 runs to 16 residues. CDR1 and CDR2 from the germline V gene are SGHKS and YYEKEE (reference sequence). The CDR3 region is CASSLDFSVGPDTQYF. In DNA, the CDR3 is TGTGCCAGCAGCTTGGATTTTAGCGTCGGGCCAGATACGCAGTATTTT.

This clonotype was seen ten or more times. This chain uses TRBV5-1 with TRBJ2-2; D is ambiguous. The CDR3 is 13 amino acids. Germline assignment: CDR1 SGHRS and CDR2 YFSETQ. V gave up 4 bases and J gave up 5 bases, with 9 bases separating them. This CDR3 is CASSGVTTGELFF. As DNA, the CDR3 is TGCGCCAGCAGCGGGGTGACAACCGGGGAGCTGTTTTTT.

This clonotype was counted at least ten times. The chain recombines TRBV7-9 with TRBJ2-1; no clear D. V was clipped by 5 bases and J by 6 bases, with 8 bases between them. The CDR3 is 12 amino acids. CDR1 is SEHNR and CDR2 is FQNEAQ in the germline V gene (reference sequence). The CDR3 DNA follows: TGTGCCAGCAGCCTCAGCAGCAATGAGCAGTTCTTC. Its protein product is CASSLSSNEQFF. Looking up the rest from reference TRBV7-9 and TRBJ2-1 gives the full variable domain: DTGVSQNPRHKITKRGQNVTFRCDPISEHNRLYWYRQTLGQGPEFLTYFQNEAQLEKSRLLSDRFSAERPKGSFSTLEIQRTEQGDSAMYLCASSLSSNEQFFGPGTRLTVL.